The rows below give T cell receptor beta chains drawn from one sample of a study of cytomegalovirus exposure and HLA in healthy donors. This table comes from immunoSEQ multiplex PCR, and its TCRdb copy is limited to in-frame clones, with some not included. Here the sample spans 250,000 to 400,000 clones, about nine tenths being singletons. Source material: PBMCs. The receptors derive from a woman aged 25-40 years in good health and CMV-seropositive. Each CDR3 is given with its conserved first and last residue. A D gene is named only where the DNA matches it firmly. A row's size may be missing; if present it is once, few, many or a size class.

cdr3_nt: TGTGCCAGCAGCTTAAAGTCAGTAGGGGACGAGCAGTACTTC
cdr3_aa: CASSLKSVGDEQYF
clone_size: .
v_call: TRBV7-3
j_call: TRBJ2-7
d_call: .

cdr3_nt: TGTGCCACCAGCAGACCCGGGACAGGGGCCCACGAGCAGTACTTC
cdr3_aa: CATSRPGTGAHEQYF
clone_size: .
v_call: TRBV15
j_call: TRBJ2-7
d_call: TRBD1

cdr3_nt: TGTGCCAGCCAAGACCGGGAGGCTTACAATGAGCAGTTCTTC
cdr3_aa: CASQDREAYNEQFF
clone_size: .
v_call: TRBV6-1
j_call: TRBJ2-1
d_call: TRBD2

cdr3_nt: TGTGCCAGTAGTCGGACGGTATATGGCTACACCTTC
cdr3_aa: CASSRTVYGYTF
clone_size: .
v_call: TRBV19
j_call: TRBJ1-2
d_call: .

cdr3_nt: TGTGCCTGGAGTGGGGGACTGGCGAGACAAGAGACCCAGTACTTC
cdr3_aa: CAWSGGLARQETQYF
clone_size: .
v_call: TRBV30
j_call: TRBJ2-5
d_call: .

cdr3_nt: TGTGCCAGCTCTATAACCGTTAATGAAAAACTGTTTTTT
cdr3_aa: CASSITVNEKLFF
clone_size: .
v_call: TRBV5-6
j_call: TRBJ1-4
d_call: .

cdr3_nt: TGTGCCAGTAGTCCCCGAGGGAGCAGAACAACTAATGAAAAACTGTTTTTT
cdr3_aa: CASSPRGSRTTNEKLFF
clone_size: few
v_call: TRBV19
j_call: TRBJ1-4
d_call: .

cdr3_nt: TGTGCCAGCAGCTTACCGACAGGGAGCACTGAAGCTTTCTTT
cdr3_aa: CASSLPTGSTEAFF
clone_size: few
v_call: TRBV11-2
j_call: TRBJ1-1
d_call: TRBD1

cdr3_nt: TGTGCCAGCAGCGTGGCTAGCGGGGCCTTGTATGAGCAGTTCTTC
cdr3_aa: CASSVASGALYEQFF
clone_size: .
v_call: TRBV9
j_call: TRBJ2-1
d_call: TRBD2

cdr3_nt: TGTGCCTGGAGTACCTCAACCGGGGAGCTGTTTTTT
cdr3_aa: CAWSTSTGELFF
clone_size: .
v_call: TRBV30
j_call: TRBJ2-2
d_call: .

cdr3_nt: TGTGCCAGCAGCTTGGACCTTTACGAGCAGTACTTC
cdr3_aa: CASSLDLYEQYF
clone_size: .
v_call: TRBV5-4
j_call: TRBJ2-7
d_call: .

cdr3_nt: TGCAGCGTTCTTCGGGATCGGAACGAGCAGTACTTC
cdr3_aa: CSVLRDRNEQYF
clone_size: .
v_call: TRBV29-1
j_call: TRBJ2-7
d_call: .

cdr3_nt: TGTGCCAGCAATACGGGGGGCGCGGCTTACGAGCAGTACTTC
cdr3_aa: CASNTGGAAYEQYF
clone_size: .
v_call: TRBV27
j_call: TRBJ2-7
d_call: .

cdr3_nt: TGTGCCAGCAGCTTAGTGCAGACTAACACCGGGGAGCTGTTTTTT
cdr3_aa: CASSLVQTNTGELFF
clone_size: once
v_call: TRBV7-2
j_call: TRBJ2-2
d_call: .

cdr3_nt: TGTGCCAGCAGCGTAGGCCCAGGCGGCAGCCTGAATCAGCCCCAGCATTTT
cdr3_aa: CASSVGPGGSLNQPQHF
clone_size: .
v_call: TRBV9
j_call: TRBJ1-5
d_call: .

cdr3_nt: TGTGCCTGGAGTCCCCGCGGACACCTACTGTGGGAGGGGTACTTC
cdr3_aa: CAWSPRGHLLWEGYF
clone_size: .
v_call: TRBV30
j_call: TRBJ2-7
d_call: TRBD2

cdr3_nt: TGTGCCACCAGCAGAGATGCTGGCGGGATGGTCGAGCAGTACTTC
cdr3_aa: CATSRDAGGMVEQYF
clone_size: once
v_call: TRBV15
j_call: TRBJ2-7
d_call: .

cdr3_nt: TGTGCCAGCGTACCTGAGAACACCGGGGAGCTGTTTTTT
cdr3_aa: CASVPENTGELFF
clone_size: .
v_call: TRBV2
j_call: TRBJ2-2
d_call: .

cdr3_nt: TGTGCCAGCAGCCAGCTGACCGGGGGAATCCTGAACACTGAAGCTTTCTTT
cdr3_aa: CASSQLTGGILNTEAFF
clone_size: .
v_call: TRBV5-4
j_call: TRBJ1-1
d_call: .

cdr3_nt: TGTGCCAGCAGCGTTTCTTCCCCAGTATATGGCTACACCTTC
cdr3_aa: CASSVSSPVYGYTF
clone_size: .
v_call: TRBV9
j_call: TRBJ1-2
d_call: .

cdr3_nt: TGTGCCAGCAGCCCCCGGTTAGGGGACACCATATATTTT
cdr3_aa: CASSPRLGDTIYF
clone_size: once
v_call: TRBV7-8
j_call: TRBJ1-3
d_call: .

cdr3_nt: TGCGCCAGCAGCACCGGACAGGGGAGGGAAAAACTGTTTTTT
cdr3_aa: CASSTGQGREKLFF
clone_size: .
v_call: TRBV5-1
j_call: TRBJ1-4
d_call: TRBD1

cdr3_nt: TGTGCCAGCAGCGTAGTACCCCCGGAACGGGGGGGCGGGAATGAGCAGTTCTTC
cdr3_aa: CASSVVPPERGGGNEQFF
clone_size: .
v_call: TRBV9
j_call: TRBJ2-1
d_call: TRBD2

cdr3_nt: TGTGCCAGCAGTTACGAGGGGTCCAATCAGCCCCAGCATTTT
cdr3_aa: CASSYEGSNQPQHF
clone_size: .
v_call: TRBV6-6
j_call: TRBJ1-5
d_call: .

cdr3_nt: TGCAGCGTTGTTCCAGACTATAACTATGGCTACACCTTC
cdr3_aa: CSVVPDYNYGYTF
clone_size: .
v_call: TRBV29-1
j_call: TRBJ1-2
d_call: .

cdr3_nt: TGTGCCAGCAGTTTCGGGACTGTATCCTACGAGCAGTACTTC
cdr3_aa: CASSFGTVSYEQYF
clone_size: .
v_call: TRBV28
j_call: TRBJ2-7
d_call: .

cdr3_nt: TGTGCCAGCAGCTTGATGGGGACCCTTAACTATGGCTACACCTTC
cdr3_aa: CASSLMGTLNYGYTF
clone_size: .
v_call: TRBV5-4
j_call: TRBJ1-2
d_call: .

cdr3_nt: TGTGCCTGGAGTGTACAGGGGGCGTACTACGAGCAGTACTTC
cdr3_aa: CAWSVQGAYYEQYF
clone_size: .
v_call: TRBV30
j_call: TRBJ2-7
d_call: TRBD1

cdr3_nt: TGTGCCAGCAGTTCGGACCCGGGACCCTACGAGCAGTACTTC
cdr3_aa: CASSSDPGPYEQYF
clone_size: .
v_call: TRBV27
j_call: TRBJ2-7
d_call: .

cdr3_nt: TGTGCCACCAAAGACTCTCTTCATATCACAGATACGCAGTATTTT
cdr3_aa: CATKDSLHITDTQYF
clone_size: .
v_call: TRBV19
j_call: TRBJ2-3
d_call: .

cdr3_nt: TGTGCCACCAGCAGAAACAGAGCTAGCACAGATACGCAGTATTTT
cdr3_aa: CATSRNRASTDTQYF
clone_size: once
v_call: TRBV15
j_call: TRBJ2-3
d_call: .

cdr3_nt: TGTGCCAGCAGCGGCCTCGTGCGGGAGGGCCTCGATGAGCAGTTCTTC
cdr3_aa: CASSGLVREGLDEQFF
clone_size: .
v_call: TRBV9
j_call: TRBJ2-1
d_call: TRBD2

cdr3_nt: TGTGCCAGCAGCCCCGGGACGCGGCTGACGCTAAACTATGGCTACACCTTC
cdr3_aa: CASSPGTRLTLNYGYTF
clone_size: .
v_call: TRBV5-6
j_call: TRBJ1-2
d_call: .

cdr3_nt: TGTGCCAGCAGTCCCCGGGGGGACAATGAGCAGTTCTTC
cdr3_aa: CASSPRGDNEQFF
clone_size: once
v_call: TRBV6-1
j_call: TRBJ2-1
d_call: TRBD2

cdr3_nt: TGTGCCAGCAGCTTACCGGGACGGGCAACCTACGAGCAGTACTTC
cdr3_aa: CASSLPGRATYEQYF
clone_size: .
v_call: TRBV7-9
j_call: TRBJ2-7
d_call: .

cdr3_nt: TGCGCCAGCAGCTTGGAGGCTCTTGGCAATGAGCAGTTCTTC
cdr3_aa: CASSLEALGNEQFF
clone_size: .
v_call: TRBV5-1
j_call: TRBJ2-1
d_call: .

cdr3_nt: TGTGCCAGCAGCTTAGAGGGACAGTACTATGGCTACACCTTC
cdr3_aa: CASSLEGQYYGYTF
clone_size: .
v_call: TRBV7-8
j_call: TRBJ1-2
d_call: TRBD1

cdr3_nt: TGTGCCAGCCTATACACTAGCGGAAGAGCCAATGAGCAGTTCTTC
cdr3_aa: CASLYTSGRANEQFF
clone_size: .
v_call: TRBV2
j_call: TRBJ2-1
d_call: TRBD2

cdr3_nt: TGTGCCAGCAGTGGTGGGACTAGCGGAGGCAATGAGCAGTTCTTC
cdr3_aa: CASSGGTSGGNEQFF
clone_size: .
v_call: TRBV2
j_call: TRBJ2-1
d_call: TRBD2

cdr3_nt: TGTGCCAGCTCACGTCAGGGGGGTAACTATGGCTACACCTTC
cdr3_aa: CASSRQGGNYGYTF
clone_size: .
v_call: TRBV18
j_call: TRBJ1-2
d_call: TRBD1

cdr3_nt: TGTGCCATCAGTGAGCCGATGACAGGGTCATCCTACGAGCAGTACTTC
cdr3_aa: CAISEPMTGSSYEQYF
clone_size: .
v_call: TRBV10-3
j_call: TRBJ2-7
d_call: TRBD1